The entry below gives a single T cell receptor (beta chain) sequence along with its context. Its antigen is undetermined. This sample is drawn from a study of cytomegalovirus exposure and HLA in healthy donors. Study conclusions and caveats: There were some V segments, including TRBV6-2 and TRBV6-3, excluded as indistinguishable.

Germline V gene sequence: CDR1 MNHEY, CDR2 SMNVEV (reference sequence). Between the trimmed V and J ends, which lost 5 bases and 1 base, there was a span of 14 bases. The CDR3 has 15 residues. PCR was performed using 60 Vbeta and 13 Jbeta primers. Original handling: Roughly 11 million shared chains were among some 80 million unique TCR beta chains counted in a later analysis. Repertoires were generated with immunoSEQ multiplex PCR, while TCRdb's copy carries only in-frame clones and drops some. Clone size and the V and J calls come from that table; the DNA yielded D and trimming. This sample yields tens of thousands of clones, of which roughly 74% are seen a single time; approximately 22% belongs to the top ten.

Sequenced material: PBMCs. The source is a middle-aged woman in good health and CMV-seropositive. The chain has TRBV27 and TRBJ1-1, with a weak D call TRBD1 (5 bases). The DNA of the CDR3 is TGTGCCAGCAGTCCCTACCCCGGACAGAACACTGAAGCTTTCTTT. It specifies CASSPYPGQNTEAFF.